These T cell receptor beta chains were read from a single sample in a study of CD8+CD57+ T cells in acquired aplastic anemia. MiXCR was run by TCRdb on the reads, yielding one entry per CDR3 protein. The sample yields about 470,000 distinct CDR3 sequences, less than 35% seen once. The sample comprised sorted CD4+, CD8+, or CD8+CD57+ T cells (not recorded which) from PBMCs. The receptors shown here come from a human donor with aplastic anemia. Each CDR3 is given with its conserved first and last residue. The D gene is left open where the match is weak. Size tells how often a clone was seen (once, few, many) or the class of an expanded clone, and some rows leave it out.

TRBJ1-2 once TRBV19 TRBD1 18 CASSPNQGDPSSTYGYTF TGTGCCAGCTCACCGAACCAGGGGGATCCCTCTTCGACCTATGGCTACACCTTC
TRBJ1-3 many TRBV29-1 . 11 CSARKGNTIYF TGCAGCGCAAGAAAAGGAAACACCATATATTTT
TRBJ2-1 . TRBV10-3 TRBD1 14 CAINRDRSYNEQFF TGTGCCATCAACCGGGACAGGAGCTACAATGAGCAGTTCTTC
TRBJ2-1 . TRBV2 . 15 CATSESDSRGDEQFF TGTGCCACCAGTGAATCGGACTCCAGGGGCGATGAGCAGTTCTTC
TRBJ2-5 few TRBV20-1 TRBD2 14 CSAQRGGSQETQYF TGCAGTGCTCAGCGGGGGGGTTCCCAAGAGACCCAGTACTTC
TRBJ2-1 many TRBV19 . 11 CASSIELEQFF TGTGCCAGTAGTATAGAGCTTGAGCAGTTCTTC
TRBJ2-3 . TRBV24-1 . 13 CATSAGLADTQYF TGTGCCACCAGTGCTGGTTTGGCGGATACGCAGTATTTT
TRBJ2-5 . TRBV15 . 15 CATSSLGPGTETQYF TGTGCCACCAGCAGCTTGGGTCCGGGAACAGAGACCCAGTACTTC
TRBJ2-1 . TRBV19 TRBD1 13 CASSRDRWNEQFF TGTGCCAGTAGTAGGGACAGGTGGAATGAGCAGTTCTTC
TRBJ2-5 few TRBV5-4 . 13 CASTEGLEETQYF TGTGCCAGCACGGAGGGGTTAGAGGAGACCCAGTACTTC
TRBJ2-6 . TRBV12-3/TRBV12-4 . 16 CASSFGGTSGANVLTF TGTGCCAGCAGTTTTGGGGGGACCTCTGGGGCCAACGTCCTGACTTTC
TRBJ2-5 . TRBV12-3/TRBV12-4 . 11 CASRIGETQYF TGTGCCAGCAGAATAGGAGAGACCCAGTACTTC
TRBJ2-2 many TRBV2 . 13 CASSGLATGELFF TGTGCCAGCAGCGGACTGGCGACCGGGGAGCTGTTTTTT
TRBJ1-2 . TRBV27 . 14 CASSWAESNYGYTF TGTGCCAGCAGTTGGGCAGAATCTAACTATGGCTACACCTTC
TRBJ2-5 many TRBV15 TRBD2 15 CATSRDPGGQETQYF TGTGCCACCAGCAGAGACCCGGGGGGGCAAGAGACCCAGTACTTC
TRBJ2-7 many TRBV20-1 TRBD1 13 CSAPDRVSYEQYF TGCAGTGCCCCCGACAGGGTTTCCTACGAGCAGTACTTC
TRBJ2-7 few TRBV11-1 . 16 CASSSSGGTRFYEQYF TGTGCCAGCAGCTCCTCAGGGGGGACTAGATTCTACGAGCAGTACTTC
TRBJ2-4 . TRBV11-1 . 14 CASSLRTEGNIQYF TGTGCCAGCAGCCTACGGACAGAAGGCAACATTCAGTACTTC
TRBJ1-5 many TRBV29-1 . 12 CSVGGNNQPQHF TGCAGCGTTGGGGGTAACAATCAGCCCCAGCATTTT
TRBJ1-1 . TRBV20-1 . 16 CSATPTSGRLNTEAFF TGCAGTGCTACACCGACATCGGGACGGCTGAACACTGAAGCTTTCTTT
TRBJ2-5 many TRBV7-2 TRBD1 15 CASSLGSGGAETQYF TGTGCCAGCAGCTTAGGATCAGGGGGCGCGGAGACCCAGTACTTC
TRBJ1-1 . TRBV9 TRBD1 17 CASSGGDRQGGNTEAFF TGTGCCAGCAGCGGGGGGGACCGACAGGGAGGAAACACTGAAGCTTTCTTT
TRBJ2-3 . TRBV27 . 18 CASARTVPHSLSTDTQYF TGTGCCAGCGCAAGGACAGTCCCCCACTCGCTCAGTACAGATACGCAGTATTTT
TRBJ2-1 many TRBV19 . 14 CASQQGRSYNEQFF TGTGCCAGCCAACAGGGGAGGTCCTACAATGAGCAGTTCTTC
TRBJ1-3 few TRBV7-2 TRBD1 15 CASSLGQGGVNTIYF TGTGCCAGCAGCTTGGGACAGGGGGGGGTAAACACCATATATTTT
TRBJ1-5 few TRBV2 TRBD1 13 CAVQQGAYQPQHF TGTGCCGTACAACAGGGGGCTTATCAGCCCCAGCATTTT
TRBJ2-7 many TRBV20-1 TRBD1 15 CSATDSGQAGQQQYF TGCAGTGCAACGGACTCGGGACAGGCGGGACAACAGCAGTACTTC
TRBJ2-7 many TRBV11-2 . 16 CASSLYDRPGLGEQYF TGTGCCAGCAGCTTATACGATCGGCCCGGGCTAGGCGAGCAGTACTTC
TRBJ2-7 . TRBV2 . 15 CASSLAGIESYEQYF TGTGCCAGCAGTTTAGCAGGGATCGAATCCTACGAGCAGTACTTC
TRBJ2-5 . TRBV3-1 TRBD2 15 CASSQDASGVRAQYF TGTGCCAGCAGCCAAGACGCTAGCGGGGTGCGGGCCCAGTACTTC
TRBJ1-3 . TRBV7-8 TRBD1 17 CASSTFLGQGIVNAIYF TGTGCCAGCAGCACTTTCCTCGGACAGGGGATAGTTAACGCCATATATTTT